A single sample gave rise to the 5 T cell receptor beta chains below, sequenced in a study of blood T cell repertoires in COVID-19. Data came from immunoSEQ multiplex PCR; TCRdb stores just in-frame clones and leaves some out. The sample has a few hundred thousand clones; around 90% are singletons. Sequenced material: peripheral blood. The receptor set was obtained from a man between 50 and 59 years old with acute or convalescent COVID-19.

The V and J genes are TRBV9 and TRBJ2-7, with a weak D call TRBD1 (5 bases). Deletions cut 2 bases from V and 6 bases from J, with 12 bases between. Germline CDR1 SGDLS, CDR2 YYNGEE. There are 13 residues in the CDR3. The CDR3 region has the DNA TGTGCCAGCAGCGTGGACGCCAGGGCCGAGCAGTACTTC. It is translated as CASSVDARAEQYF.

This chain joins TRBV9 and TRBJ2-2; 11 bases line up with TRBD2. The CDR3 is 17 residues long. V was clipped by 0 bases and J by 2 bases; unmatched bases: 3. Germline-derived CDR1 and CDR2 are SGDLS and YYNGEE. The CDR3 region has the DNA TGTGCCAGCAGCGTAGGGCTAGCGGGGGGCAACACCGGGGAGCTGTTTTTT. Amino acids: CASSVGLAGGNTGELFF.

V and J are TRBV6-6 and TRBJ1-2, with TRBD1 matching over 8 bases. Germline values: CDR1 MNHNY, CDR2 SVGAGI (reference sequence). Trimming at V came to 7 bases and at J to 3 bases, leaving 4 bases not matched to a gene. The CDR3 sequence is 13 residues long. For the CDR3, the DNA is TGTGCCAGCACCTCGACAGGGGACTATGGCTACACCTTC. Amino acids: CASTSTGDYGYTF.

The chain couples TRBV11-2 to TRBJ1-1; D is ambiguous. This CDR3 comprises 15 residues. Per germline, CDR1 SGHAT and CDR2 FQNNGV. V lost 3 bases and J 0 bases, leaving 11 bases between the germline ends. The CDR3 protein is CASSFSQSLNTEAFF. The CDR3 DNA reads TGTGCCAGCAGCTTTAGCCAGAGCTTGAACACTGAAGCTTTCTTT.

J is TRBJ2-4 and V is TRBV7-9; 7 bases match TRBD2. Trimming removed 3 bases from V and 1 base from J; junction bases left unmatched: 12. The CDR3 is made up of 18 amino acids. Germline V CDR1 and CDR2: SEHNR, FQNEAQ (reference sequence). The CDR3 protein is CASSLKGLAAAAKNIQYF. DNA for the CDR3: TGTGCCAGCAGCTTGAAAGGCCTAGCGGCCGCGGCCAAAAACATTCAGTACTTC.